The 11 T cell receptor beta chains below come from one sample, sequenced in a study of beta chain features in type 1 diabetes. Overall study findings and caveats: Shorter TCRB CDR3s, moderately but significantly so, were found in Type 1 diabetes patients in all four CD4+ subsets.

The investigators reverse transcribed all of the isolated RNA, so they sequenced expressed TCRB transcripts. Profiled with immunoSEQ multiplex PCR; TCRdb holds only in-frame clones, not every one. The table has about 230,000 clones, more than 15% seen once. These receptors lack a known antigen. The sequenced material came from naive CD4+ T cells from blood. These receptors all come from a young man with type 1 diabetes.

This clone was counted only a few times. The chain carries TRBV30 and TRBJ2-7; D remains unclear. The V and J ends lost 0 bases and 1 base respectively, with 7 bases between them. Germline lookup yields CDR1 GTSNPN and CDR2 SVGIG (reference sequence). The CDR3 has 13 amino acids. Here the CDR3 DNA reads TGTGCCTGGAGTGTCGTGGAGTCCTACGAGCAGTACTTC. Translated: CAWSVVESYEQYF.

This clone was counted between two and nine times. The chain carries TRBV10-3 and TRBJ2-7; tentatively, D is TRBD2 (5 bases). V lost 3 bases, J lost 3 bases, and 12 bases lay in between. Per germline, CDR1 ENHRY and CDR2 SYGVKD. CDR3 length: 14 amino acids. CDR3 region: CAISDNNGGYEQYF. Here the CDR3 DNA reads TGTGCCATCAGTGACAATAACGGAGGCTACGAGCAGTACTTC.

V is TRBV5-1 and J is TRBJ2-1, with 8 positions matching TRBD2. Germline values: CDR1 SGHRS, CDR2 YFSETQ. The V and J ends lost 0 bases and 9 bases, in that order; junction bases with no gene match: 8. This CDR3 is built from 15 residues. CDR3: CASSLAAGLEGEQFF. CDR3 nucleotides: TGCGCCAGCAGCTTGGCCGCGGGACTAGAAGGTGAGCAGTTCTTC.

Here the CDR3 reads CASSPYLWDSNLAKNIQYF. The CDR3, as DNA: TGTGCCAGTAGTCCCTACCTTTGGGACAGCAACCTAGCCAAAAACATTCAGTACTTC. This chain links TRBV19 with TRBJ2-4, with 7 bases that match TRBD1. Germline V gene sequence: CDR1 LNHDA, CDR2 SQIVND (reference sequence). V dropped 5 bases and J dropped 0; count of bases not matched to a gene: 16. CDR3 length equals 19 residues.

This clone was seen more than once but under ten times. The J gene is TRBJ2-1, the V gene TRBV29-1; 9 bases are a match to TRBD1. The CDR3 has 15 residues. Germline V gives CDR1 SQVTM, CDR2 ANQGSEA. V trimming: 3 bases; J trimming: 6 bases; junction bases outside the gene matches: 9. The chain's CDR3 is CSVDPDRGPGNEQFF. The CDR3 DNA is TGCAGCGTTGACCCGGACAGGGGACCGGGCAATGAGCAGTTCTTC.

The chain links TRBV30 to TRBJ1-2; a possible D gene is TRBD1 (5 bases). Looked up from germline, CDR1 is GTSNPN and CDR2 is SVGIG (reference sequence). The CDR3 has 13 residues. V was cut by 3 bases and J by 6 bases, with 14 bases left in between. The CDR3 sequence: CAWRLRQHHGYTF. DNA of the CDR3: TGTGCCTGGAGACTGCGACAGCACCATGGCTACACCTTC. Filled out from reference TRBV30 and TRBJ1-2, the complete variable domain reads SQTIHQWPATLVQPVGSPLSLECTVEGTSNPNLYWYRQAAGRGLQLLFYSVGIGQISSEVPQNLSASRPQDRQFILSSKKLLLSDSGFYLCAWRLRQHHGYTFGSGTRLTVV.

Only a few counts were recorded for this clone. The chain is built from TRBV9 and TRBJ2-5; 15 bases align to TRBD2. There are 17 residues in the CDR3. From germline, CDR1 is SGDLS and CDR2 YYNGEE. The V gene end was trimmed by 0 bases and the J gene end by 4 bases; junction bases not matched to a gene: 4. CDR3 loop: CASSVEMGLAGGETQYF. CDR3 in DNA: TGTGCCAGCAGCGTAGAGATGGGACTAGCGGGAGGAGAGACCCAGTACTTC.

The J gene is TRBJ2-1, the V gene TRBV7-2; 11 bases line up with TRBD2. The CDR3 has 16 residues. The germline V gene has CDR1 SGHTA and CDR2 FQGNSA. V was clipped by 2 bases and J by 7 bases; unmatched bases: 7. In nucleotides, the CDR3 is TGTGCCAGCAGCTTAAGGGGGACTAGCGGTTCGAATGAGCAGTTCTTC. As protein: CASSLRGTSGSNEQFF. Combining the CDR3 with reference TRBV7-2 and TRBJ2-1 gives the whole variable domain GAGVSQSPSNKVTEKGKDVELRCDPISGHTALYWYRQSLGQGLEFLIYFQGNSAPDKSGLPSDRFSAERTGGSVSTLTIQRTQQEDSAVYLCASSLRGTSGSNEQFFGPGTRLTVL.

This clone was detected a few times. CDR3 sequence: CASSPLLPRVSTGELFF. The CDR3 nucleotides read TGCGCCAGCAGCCCGCTACTTCCTAGAGTATCTACCGGGGAGCTGTTTTTT. This sequence joins TRBV4-1 and TRBJ2-2; D unclear. V gave up 4 bases and J gave up 5 bases, with 20 bases separating them. The CDR3 extends over 17 amino acids. From germline, CDR1 is MGHRA and CDR2 YSYEKL.

Only a few counts were recorded for this clone. The chain has TRBV6-1 and TRBJ2-7; D not resolved. The V end was cut by 8 bases, the J end by 2 bases, with 13 bases between. From germline, CDR1 is MNHNS and CDR2 SASEGT. This CDR3 spans 13 amino acids. The CDR3 sequence is CASDGPTTYEQYF. The CDR3 nucleotides are TGTGCCAGCGACGGACCGACAACCTACGAGCAGTACTTC.

The chain is built from TRBV7-2 and TRBJ1-1; the match to TRBD1 covers 7 bases. The CDR3 contains 14 residues. J was trimmed by 5 bases and V by 3 bases; bases with no gene match: 6. Germline assignment: CDR1 SGHTA and CDR2 FQGNSA. The CDR3 coding sequence is TGTGCCAGCAGCTTCCAAGGGGGCGCGACTGAAGCTTTCTTT. Translated: CASSFQGGATEAFF.